The 11 T cell receptor beta chains below all came from one sample that was sequenced in a study of blood T cell repertoires in COVID-19 (TCRdb year 2020). Library preparation used the immunoSEQ multiplex PCR assay. What TCRdb holds here is the immuneACCESS table cut down to in-frame rearrangements. Part of the clones is not present; checked against another copy, under half of the missing clones reflect an unresolved V gene, and the others are unexplained. The sample table holds more than 85,000 clones, of which roughly 80% were seen once. The top ten clones comprise less than 5% of the sample. The sample consisted of peripheral blood. The receptors stem from a human donor in a cohort sampled during active or convalescent COVID-19.

V and J are TRBV7-3 and TRBJ2-1; 12 nucleotides match TRBD2. The germline CDR1 and CDR2 sequences are SGHTA and FQGTGA. The CDR3 loop spans 15 amino acids. V shed 0 bases, J shed 9 bases, and the junction held 3 bases outside the gene matches. The CDR3 bases are TGTGCCAGCAGCTTAACCCTAGCGGGAGGGTCTGAGCAGTTCTTC. Translation: CASSLTLAGGSEQFF.

The J gene is TRBJ2-7, the V gene TRBV2, with 10 bases that match TRBD1. CDR1 is SNHLY and CDR2 is FYNNEI in the germline V gene. The CDR3 totals 12 residues. After removal of 7 bases from V and 6 bases from J, the junction contained 3 bases not matched to a gene. CDR3 loop: CASKWTGGEQYF. In DNA form, the CDR3 reads TGTGCCAGCAAGTGGACAGGGGGCGAGCAGTACTTC.

The chain combines TRBV29-1 with TRBJ1-5; the match to TRBD1 covers 10 bases. The CDR3 is 18 amino acids. J gave up 4 bases and V 3 bases, and 15 bases lay outside the gene matches. Germline V gene data show CDR1 as SQVTM and CDR2 as ANQGSEA. The CDR3 nucleotides are TGCAGCGTTGATCAGTTTAAGACAGGGGGCCTACAAAATCAGCCCCAGCATTTT. This codes for CSVDQFKTGGLQNQPQHF.

The chain links TRBV5-1 to TRBJ1-1, with a tentative D call TRBD1 (6 bases). The V end was cut by 4 bases, the J end by 3 bases, with 16 bases between. The CDR3 covers 15 residues. Germline V gives CDR1 SGHRS, CDR2 YFSETQ. CDR3 sequence (DNA): TGCGCCAGCAGCCCAATGGGGGCAGAACACACTGAAGCTTTCTTT. Translation gives CASSPMGAEHTEAFF.

The chain links TRBV11-3 to TRBJ2-4; D perhaps matches TRBD2 (6 bases). Per the germline V gene, CDR1 is SGHNT and CDR2 is YENEEA. This CDR3 has 16 residues. The V gene lost 5 bases and the J gene lost 3 bases, with 17 bases spanning the gap. In nucleotides, the CDR3 is TGTGCCAGCAGCCGGAAGTCCTGGCGGGGCAAAAACATTCAGTACTTC. Translated, it gives CASSRKSWRGKNIQYF.

The rearrangement joins TRBV6-2 or TRBV6-3 to TRBJ2-1; a possible D gene is TRBD2 (5 bases). Germline-derived CDR1 and CDR2 are MNHEY and SVGEGT. V lost 0 bases and J 3 bases, leaving 18 bases between the germline ends. This CDR3 is 18 amino acids long. CDR3 DNA: TGTGCCAGCAGTTACTCGAACTTTGTCGTCGGGGACTACAATGAGCAGTTCTTC. It specifies CASSYSNFVVGDYNEQFF.

The chain combines TRBV9 with TRBJ1-4; no clear D gene. The V end was cut by 2 bases, the J end by 6 bases, with 11 bases between. The germline V gene encodes CDR1 SGDLS and CDR2 YYNGEE. The length of the CDR3 is 14 residues. The CDR3 bases are TGTGCCAGCAGCGTGGCGGGGTCGGATGAAAAACTGTTTTTT. As protein: CASSVAGSDEKLFF.

The chain recombines TRBV4-3 with TRBJ2-1; TRBD2 matches 14 bases. Per the germline V gene, CDR1 is LGHNA and CDR2 is YSLEER. The CDR3 consists of 19 residues. J was trimmed by 2 bases and V by 2 bases; bases with no gene match: 8. The CDR3, as DNA: TGCGCCAGCAGCCAACCCTACTTGGGACTAGCGGGAGCCTACAATGAGCAGTTCTTC. Encoded protein: CASSQPYLGLAGAYNEQFF.

The chain uses TRBV15 and TRBJ2-3; 8 bases align to TRBD2. This CDR3 has 15 amino acids. V trimming: 3 bases; J trimming: 0 bases; junction bases outside the gene matches: 2. Germline values: CDR1 LNHNV, CDR2 YYDKDF (reference sequence). The CDR3 is CATSSSGTSTDTQYF. The CDR3 DNA sequence: TGTGCCACCAGCAGTAGCGGGACTAGCACAGATACGCAGTATTTT.

Points on this clone: A read error may produce the germline difference seen at one junction end. The genes are TRBV2 and TRBJ2-3, with TRBD1 as a possible D gene (5 bases). The CDR3 runs 13 residues. Germline CDR1 reads SNHLY; CDR2 reads FYNNEI. CDR3 region: CASNKQGTDTQYF. The CDR3 DNA reads as TGTGCCAGCAATAAGCAGGGCACGGATACGCAGTATTTT.

The chain uses TRBV5-1 and TRBJ2-7; perhaps TRBD1 as D (6 bases). Germline V gene data show CDR1 as SGHRS and CDR2 as YFSETQ. The CDR3 contains 13 residues. The germline V and J ends were trimmed by 4 bases and 7 bases, with 15 bases remaining between them. The CDR3 here is CASSDGQSFEQYF. The CDR3 nucleotides are TGCGCCAGCAGCGATGGACAGAGCTTTGAGCAGTACTTC.